The entry below gives a single TCR beta chain sequence along with its context. These data come from a study of T cell responses to AZD1222 COVID-19 vaccine. Repertoires were generated with immunoSEQ multiplex PCR, while TCRdb's copy carries only in-frame clones and drops some. The repertoire holds around 200,000 clones, with around 88% as singletons. Germline V lookup: CDR1 MNHEY, CDR2 SMNVEV (reference sequence). This CDR3 spans 14 amino acids. V lost 2 bases to trimming and J lost 3 bases, with 11 bases between them. This TCR was sampled from an adult in good health. The chain employs TRBV27 and TRBJ2-7; D may be TRBD1 (5 bases). This sample comprised peripheral blood, obtained on day 0 of AZD1222 vaccination. DNA of the CDR3: TGTGCCAGCAGTTTAAAAGGGGATCGCTACGAGCAGTACTTC. Its translation is CASSLKGDRYEQYF.